The 15 T cell receptor beta chains below come from one sample, sequenced in a study of OX40 agonist ivuxolimab in advanced cancers. Some clones are missing from TCRdb's copy, which holds only in-frame ones; the method was immunoSEQ multiplex PCR. The sample includes under 70,000 clones, 75% to 90% seen only once; the top ten take 12%. The source material was CD4+ or CD8+ T cells sorted from blood, sampled in a trial of the OX40 agonist ivuxolimab. Receptors originate from an adult with an advanced solid tumor such as melanoma, head and neck, liver or kidney cancer.

V gene TRBV11-1 combines with J gene TRBJ2-7; 7 nucleotides align to TRBD1. The length of the CDR3 is 15 residues. Looked up from germline, CDR1 is SGHAT and CDR2 is FQDESV (reference sequence). The V segment lost 2 bases and the J segment 2 bases; nucleotides outside the gene matches: 6. The CDR3 nucleotides are TGTGCCAGCAGCTTAAGGGCAGGGGGAACCTACGAGCAGTACTTC. It yields the protein CASSLRAGGTYEQYF.

This chain uses TRBV9 with TRBJ1-1, with no clear D. The CDR3 spans 14 residues. Deletions cut 0 bases from V and 5 bases from J, with 11 bases between. The V gene's germline CDR1 is SGDLS and CDR2 YYNGEE. CDR3: CASSVEGGRTEAFF. The CDR3 DNA sequence: TGTGCCAGCAGCGTAGAAGGAGGACGGACTGAAGCTTTCTTT.

CDR3 sequence (DNA): TGTGCCAGCAATTCCAAAGGGACACTTGGGGATGGCTACACCTTC. This translates into CASNSKGTLGDGYTF. The chain joins TRBV7-9 to TRBJ1-2; D may be TRBD1 (6 bases). This CDR3 has 15 amino acids. Germline V CDR1 and CDR2: SEHNR, FQNEAQ (reference sequence). The V end lost 7 bases, the J end lost 6 bases, and 21 bases lay between the germline ends.

The rearrangement joins TRBV7-9 to TRBJ2-7, with 9 bases fitting TRBD1. The junction had 6 bases not matched to a gene; V was cut back by 4 bases and J by 5 bases. The CDR3 is 14 residues long. CDR1 is SEHNR and CDR2 is FQNEAQ in the germline V gene (reference sequence). CDR3 DNA: TGTGCCAGCAGCTCCGTCGGACAGGGGAACGAGCAGTACTTC. Its protein is CASSSVGQGNEQYF.

The CDR3 DNA follows: TGTGCCAGCAGCACACAGGGGTCGGACACTGAAGCTTTCTTT. Encoded protein: CASSTQGSDTEAFF. The chain joins TRBV7-9 to TRBJ1-1; 7 nucleotides align to TRBD1. Germline CDR1 is SEHNR and CDR2 is FQNEAQ (reference sequence). The J segment lost 3 bases and the V segment lost 5 bases, leaving 6 bases of the junction unmatched. CDR3 length: 14 amino acids.

The chain employs TRBV19 and TRBJ2-1; 8 nucleotides agree with TRBD1. Trimming cost V 7 bases and J 4 bases; bases outside gene matches: 6. This CDR3 has 14 amino acids. Per germline, CDR1 LNHDA and CDR2 SQIVND (reference sequence). This CDR3 reads CASIGTGHYNEQFF. The CDR3 DNA is TGTGCCAGTATCGGGACAGGACATTACAATGAGCAGTTCTTC.

The chain recombines TRBV19 with TRBJ1-6, with D maybe TRBD1 (6 bases). The germline V and J ends were trimmed by 5 bases and 9 bases, with 17 bases remaining between them. This CDR3 spans 15 amino acids. Germline V lookup: CDR1 LNHDA, CDR2 SQIVND (reference sequence). In nucleotides, the CDR3 is TGTGCCAGTAGTCACCAGGGGACGGACGTTTCACCCCTCCACTTT. This encodes CASSHQGTDVSPLHF.

The genes are TRBV9 and TRBJ1-5; the D is unclear. The V gene's germline CDR1 is SGDLS and CDR2 YYNGEE. The CDR3 is made up of 12 amino acids. V dropped 0 bases and J dropped 7 bases, with 5 bases sitting between them. The CDR3 spells CASSVVGQPQHF. CDR3 DNA: TGTGCCAGCAGCGTAGTGGGGCAGCCCCAGCATTTT.

The chain recombines TRBV7-5 with TRBJ1-1; the table assigns TRBD1, which was not confirmed against the DNA. TRBV7-5 has pseudogene status. The CDR3 is 21 amino acids. CDR3 sequence (DNA): TGTGTCAGAAGCCCCGCCCGGACAGGGGCCCTGGAGAGCCGAATGAACACTGAAGCTTTCTTT. Encoded protein: CVRSPARTGALESRMNTEAFF.

The chain is built from TRBV10-3 and TRBJ2-3; 12 bases align to TRBD2. The CDR3 is made up of 14 amino acids. Germline CDR1 and CDR2: ENHRY and SYGVKD. Losses at the gene ends were 6 bases for V and 5 bases for J; bases not matched to a gene: 3. The CDR3 loop reads CAIRRTSGEDTQYF. In nucleotides, the CDR3 is TGTGCCATCAGGAGGACTAGCGGGGAAGATACGCAGTATTTT.

The chain combines TRBV6-5 with TRBJ2-5; TRBD2 matches at 9 bases. Germline V gives CDR1 MNHEY, CDR2 SVGAGI. The CDR3 runs to 13 residues. V was clipped by 6 bases and J by 3 bases; unmatched bases: 2. CDR3: CASRPSGEETQYF. CDR3 nucleotide sequence: TGTGCCAGCAGGCCTAGCGGGGAAGAGACCCAGTACTTC.

The rearrangement joins TRBV5-5 to TRBJ2-6; D is possibly TRBD2 (5 bases). This CDR3 is built from 15 residues. Germline CDR1 SGHKS, CDR2 YYEKEE (reference sequence). The V gene lost 4 bases and the J gene lost 4 bases, with 12 bases spanning the gap. The CDR3 coding sequence is TGTGCCAGCAGCCAGGAGGTGGCCGGGGCCAACGTCCTGACTTTC. Protein sequence: CASSQEVAGANVLTF.

Regarding this clone: The junction departs from germline at one end; a sequencing error may be responsible. The chain carries TRBV28 and TRBJ2-5; 8 nucleotides match TRBD1. The CDR3 length is 15 residues. CDR1 is MDHEN, CDR2 SYDVKM, per germline. CDR3 region: CASSPGQVGEESQYF. The CDR3 nucleotides read TGTGCCAGCAGTCCGGGACAGGTGGGCGAAGAGTCCCAGTACTTC. The whole variable domain, filled in from reference TRBV28 and TRBJ2-5, reads DVKVTQSSRYLVKRTGEKVFLECVQDMDHENMFWYRQDPGLGLRLIYFSYDVKMKEKGDIPEGYSVSREKKERFSLILESASTNQTSMYLCASSPGQVGEESQYFGPGTRLLVL.

About this clone: Likely a read error: the CDR3 ends without its conserved phenylalanine or tryptophan. The chain links TRBV4-1 to TRBJ1-6; 9 bases match TRBD1. The CDR3 spans 16 residues. V trimming: 3 bases; J trimming: 5 bases; junction bases outside the gene matches: 5. Germline V gives CDR1 MGHRA, CDR2 YSYEKL. DNA for the CDR3: TGCGCCAGCAGCCACCGGACAGGGGCGGATAATTCACCCCTCCACCTT. Translating it yields CASSHRTGADNSPLHL.

The V gene is TRBV4-1, the J gene TRBJ1-2, with a possible D match to TRBD1 (6 bases). There are 15 residues in the CDR3. The V and J ends lost 1 base and 3 bases respectively, with 12 bases between them. Germline V lookup: CDR1 MGHRA, CDR2 YSYEKL. The CDR3 loop reads CASSQGAGAYYGYTF. CDR3 DNA: TGCGCCAGCAGCCAAGGGGCAGGGGCCTACTATGGCTACACCTTC.